A selection of T cell receptor beta chains follows, all from one sample in a study of beta chain features in type 1 diabetes. The repertoire was sequenced with immunoSEQ multiplex PCR; TCRdb's copy has only in-frame clones and lacks some. The table records approximately 160,000 clones, approximately 8.1% of them present only once. The sample was central memory CD4+ T cells from blood. The source of these receptors is a man aged 18 to 29 in good health. Both conserved end residues are part of each CDR3. Fields, in order: CDR3 DNA, CDR3 protein, V gene, J gene, CDR3 length, clone size, D gene. A D gene is named only where the DNA matches it firmly. Expanded clones get a size class; other rows say once, few or many, or leave the size out.

CDR3 DNA: TGTGCCAGCAGTGAGGTTCGCGCAGATACGCAGTATTTT
CDR3 protein: CASSEVRADTQYF
V gene: TRBV25-1
J gene: TRBJ2-3
CDR3 length: 13
clone size: NA
D gene: NA

CDR3 DNA: TGTGCCAGCAGCTCCGGACTAGAAGGTGAGCAGTTCTTC
CDR3 protein: CASSSGLEGEQFF
V gene: TRBV11-2
J gene: TRBJ2-1
CDR3 length: 13
clone size: many
D gene: TRBD2

CDR3 DNA: TGTGCCAGTAGTAACCCGGGGGAATCGAGTGAGCAGTTCTTC
CDR3 protein: CASSNPGESSEQFF
V gene: TRBV19
J gene: TRBJ2-1
CDR3 length: 14
clone size: NA
D gene: NA

CDR3 DNA: TGTGCCAGCAGCCCGGTTGGGGGGTGGGGGCAGTTCTTC
CDR3 protein: CASSPVGGWGQFF
V gene: TRBV7-3
J gene: TRBJ2-1
CDR3 length: 13
clone size: NA
D gene: NA

CDR3 DNA: TGTGCCACCAGCAGAGTCGGGAGCAGGGTTGGAAACACCATATATTTT
CDR3 protein: CATSRVGSRVGNTIYF
V gene: TRBV15
J gene: TRBJ1-3
CDR3 length: 16
clone size: few
D gene: NA

CDR3 DNA: TGTGCCAGCAGCTCTCAGGGTGGCGGCACTGAAGCTTTCTTT
CDR3 protein: CASSSQGGGTEAFF
V gene: TRBV7-9
J gene: TRBJ1-1
CDR3 length: 14
clone size: few
D gene: NA

CDR3 DNA: TGTGCCAGCAGCTTTAGGCAGGGGGTTGGCTACACCTTC
CDR3 protein: CASSFRQGVGYTF
V gene: TRBV7-2
J gene: TRBJ1-2
CDR3 length: 13
clone size: many
D gene: TRBD1

CDR3 DNA: TGTGCCAGCAGCCCTACTAGCGGTCGCTCTGGGGCCAACGTCCTGACTTTC
CDR3 protein: CASSPTSGRSGANVLTF
V gene: TRBV7-2
J gene: TRBJ2-6
CDR3 length: 17
clone size: NA
D gene: TRBD2

CDR3 DNA: TGTGCCAGCAGCTTCGGCGGACAGCGAGAGACCCAGTACTTC
CDR3 protein: CASSFGGQRETQYF
V gene: TRBV11-1
J gene: TRBJ2-5
CDR3 length: 14
clone size: few
D gene: NA

CDR3 DNA: TGCAGCGTCGGACTAGCGGGAGATTACGAGCAGTACTTC
CDR3 protein: CSVGLAGDYEQYF
V gene: TRBV29-1
J gene: TRBJ2-7
CDR3 length: 13
clone size: many
D gene: TRBD2

CDR3 DNA: TGTGCCAGCAGCACACCGGGACTCCTCTACGAGCAGTACTTC
CDR3 protein: CASSTPGLLYEQYF
V gene: TRBV5-5
J gene: TRBJ2-7
CDR3 length: 14
clone size: few
D gene: NA

CDR3 DNA: TGTGCCAGCTCACCCGCTATTCAAGAGACCCAGTACTTC
CDR3 protein: CASSPAIQETQYF
V gene: TRBV18
J gene: TRBJ2-5
CDR3 length: 13
clone size: NA
D gene: NA

CDR3 DNA: TGTGCCAGCAAAATAGCGGGGGGCCGAGACGAGCAGTACTTC
CDR3 protein: CASKIAGGRDEQYF
V gene: TRBV27
J gene: TRBJ2-7
CDR3 length: 14
clone size: few
D gene: TRBD2

CDR3 DNA: TGTGCCAGCAGTGAATCGGACAGACTGAACACTGAAGCTTTCTTT
CDR3 protein: CASSESDRLNTEAFF
V gene: TRBV25-1
J gene: TRBJ1-1
CDR3 length: 15
clone size: NA
D gene: NA

CDR3 DNA: TGTGCCAGTAGTAAAACAGGGTGGCAAAATCAGCCCCAGCATTTT
CDR3 protein: CASSKTGWQNQPQHF
V gene: TRBV19
J gene: TRBJ1-5
CDR3 length: 15
clone size: NA
D gene: NA

CDR3 DNA: TGTGCCAGCAGCAATTTCAATGAGCAGTTCTTC
CDR3 protein: CASSNFNEQFF
V gene: TRBV28
J gene: TRBJ2-1
CDR3 length: 11
clone size: few
D gene: NA

CDR3 DNA: TGCGCCAGCAGCCCCACAGGGGACCTCACTGAAGCTTTCTTT
CDR3 protein: CASSPTGDLTEAFF
V gene: TRBV5-1
J gene: TRBJ1-1
CDR3 length: 14
clone size: NA
D gene: TRBD1

CDR3 DNA: TGTGCCAGCAGCTTAGCGACTAGCGGGGCCAATGAGCAGTTCTTC
CDR3 protein: CASSLATSGANEQFF
V gene: TRBV7-2
J gene: TRBJ2-1
CDR3 length: 15
clone size: NA
D gene: TRBD2

CDR3 DNA: TGTGCCTGGAGTAAACGGAGAGGGACTGAAGCTTTCTTT
CDR3 protein: CAWSKRRGTEAFF
V gene: TRBV30
J gene: TRBJ1-1
CDR3 length: 13
clone size: few
D gene: NA

CDR3 DNA: TGTGCCAGCAGTTTCTCCTTAGCGGGGGGAACAGATACGCAGTATTTT
CDR3 protein: CASSFSLAGGTDTQYF
V gene: TRBV27
J gene: TRBJ2-3
CDR3 length: 16
clone size: NA
D gene: TRBD2

CDR3 DNA: TGTGCCAGCAGCTATGGACAGGCCAAAACCATATATTTT
CDR3 protein: CASSYGQAKTIYF
V gene: TRBV7-2
J gene: TRBJ1-3
CDR3 length: 13
clone size: few
D gene: TRBD1

CDR3 DNA: TGTGCCAGCAGCCCGACCGGACAGGGGCTCTATGGCTACACCTTC
CDR3 protein: CASSPTGQGLYGYTF
V gene: TRBV7-2
J gene: TRBJ1-2
CDR3 length: 15
clone size: NA
D gene: TRBD1

CDR3 DNA: TGTGCCAGCAGCCTAAATAAGGGGCGCATAAGCGGGGAGCTGTTTTTT
CDR3 protein: CASSLNKGRISGELFF
V gene: TRBV2
J gene: TRBJ2-2
CDR3 length: 16
clone size: NA
D gene: NA

CDR3 DNA: TGTGCCAGCAGCCAAAGGGGGGGGCCGGGACTCTACAATGAGCAGTTCTTC
CDR3 protein: CASSQRGGPGLYNEQFF
V gene: TRBV4-2
J gene: TRBJ2-1
CDR3 length: 17
clone size: NA
D gene: NA

CDR3 DNA: TGTGCCAGCAGCTCAGGACAGGGCGCCCTCAATGAGCAGTTCTTC
CDR3 protein: CASSSGQGALNEQFF
V gene: TRBV5-5
J gene: TRBJ2-1
CDR3 length: 15
clone size: NA
D gene: TRBD1

CDR3 DNA: TGTGCCATCGGAAGGGGGACCGGGGCCAACGTCCTGACTTTC
CDR3 protein: CAIGRGTGANVLTF
V gene: TRBV28
J gene: TRBJ2-6
CDR3 length: 14
clone size: few
D gene: NA

CDR3 DNA: TGTGCCAGCAGTTTCGAACAGGGTCGGAGGGGCTACACCTTC
CDR3 protein: CASSFEQGRRGYTF
V gene: TRBV28
J gene: TRBJ1-2
CDR3 length: 14
clone size: few
D gene: NA

CDR3 DNA: TGTGCCAGCAAATCAGGAGGCGGGGGCGTTGAGACCCAGTACTTC
CDR3 protein: CASKSGGGGVETQYF
V gene: TRBV2
J gene: TRBJ2-5
CDR3 length: 15
clone size: NA
D gene: NA

CDR3 DNA: TGTGCCAGCAGCGTCGACCGGGTGGGGACTAGCGGGCTAGAGACCCAGTACTTC
CDR3 protein: CASSVDRVGTSGLETQYF
V gene: TRBV9
J gene: TRBJ2-5
CDR3 length: 18
clone size: few
D gene: TRBD2

CDR3 DNA: TGTGCCAGCAGCCGGGGGGGCCAAGAGACCCAGTACTTC
CDR3 protein: CASSRGGQETQYF
V gene: TRBV5-6
J gene: TRBJ2-5
CDR3 length: 13
clone size: few
D gene: TRBD2

CDR3 DNA: TGTGCCAGCAGCTTACCGCGCCCCAGACAGAGCTCCTACGAGCAGTACTTC
CDR3 protein: CASSLPRPRQSSYEQYF
V gene: TRBV7-9
J gene: TRBJ2-7
CDR3 length: 17
clone size: few
D gene: NA

CDR3 DNA: TGTGCCAGCAGCCCCGGTGGGGGGACCCACAATGAGCAGTTCTTC
CDR3 protein: CASSPGGGTHNEQFF
V gene: TRBV7-3
J gene: TRBJ2-1
CDR3 length: 15
clone size: few
D gene: NA

CDR3 DNA: TGTGCCAGCAGCTTATTTTTAGGGGCCTACGAGCAGTACTTC
CDR3 protein: CASSLFLGAYEQYF
V gene: TRBV7-2
J gene: TRBJ2-7
CDR3 length: 14
clone size: NA
D gene: NA

CDR3 DNA: TGTGCCTGGACCTCCGGACTAGCGGTCAATGAGCAGTTCTTC
CDR3 protein: CAWTSGLAVNEQFF
V gene: TRBV30
J gene: TRBJ2-1
CDR3 length: 14
clone size: few
D gene: TRBD2

CDR3 DNA: TGTGCCAGCAGCTTAGCGCAGGCTTTGGATACGCAGTATTTT
CDR3 protein: CASSLAQALDTQYF
V gene: TRBV7-8
J gene: TRBJ2-3
CDR3 length: 14
clone size: many
D gene: NA

CDR3 DNA: TGTGCCAGCAGCGTAGTCGCCGGGTCCGCCTACGAGCAGTACTTC
CDR3 protein: CASSVVAGSAYEQYF
V gene: TRBV9
J gene: TRBJ2-7
CDR3 length: 15
clone size: NA
D gene: NA

CDR3 DNA: TGTGCCAGCAGCACCGGGACTCCAGTACAGACCCAGTACTTC
CDR3 protein: CASSTGTPVQTQYF
V gene: TRBV21-1
J gene: TRBJ2-5
CDR3 length: 14
clone size: NA
D gene: NA

CDR3 DNA: TGTGCCAGCAGTTACTCGCAACACGGGGGTGGCTACACCTTC
CDR3 protein: CASSYSQHGGGYTF
V gene: TRBV6-5
J gene: TRBJ1-2
CDR3 length: 14
clone size: few
D gene: NA

CDR3 DNA: TGCAGCGTTGAAGATTACCCGGGACAGGGGAGCACTGAAGCTTTCTTT
CDR3 protein: CSVEDYPGQGSTEAFF
V gene: TRBV29-1
J gene: TRBJ1-1
CDR3 length: 16
clone size: few
D gene: TRBD1

CDR3 DNA: TGTGCCAGCATCATCCTCATAGCGGGAGTCCGCACAGATACGCAGTATTTT
CDR3 protein: CASIILIAGVRTDTQYF
V gene: TRBV7-2
J gene: TRBJ2-3
CDR3 length: 17
clone size: NA
D gene: TRBD2

CDR3 DNA: TGTGCCATCAGTGACTTGGACAGGGGGCGGGCTGAAGCTTTCTTT
CDR3 protein: CAISDLDRGRAEAFF
V gene: TRBV6-6
J gene: TRBJ1-1
CDR3 length: 15
clone size: NA
D gene: TRBD1

CDR3 DNA: TGTGCCAGCAGCCTATGGACAGGAGGAAACACCATATATTTT
CDR3 protein: CASSLWTGGNTIYF
V gene: TRBV14
J gene: TRBJ1-3
CDR3 length: 14
clone size: once
D gene: TRBD1

CDR3 DNA: TGTGCCAGCAGCCCCAGGCTATTCCACGAGCAGTACTTC
CDR3 protein: CASSPRLFHEQYF
V gene: TRBV4-2
J gene: TRBJ2-7
CDR3 length: 13
clone size: NA
D gene: NA

CDR3 DNA: TGTGCCAGCAGCCGAGGGACAGCGAACACTGAAGCTTTCTTT
CDR3 protein: CASSRGTANTEAFF
V gene: TRBV7-3
J gene: TRBJ1-1
CDR3 length: 14
clone size: NA
D gene: TRBD1

CDR3 DNA: TGTGCCAGCAGCGAGTACACAGATACGCAGTATTTT
CDR3 protein: CASSEYTDTQYF
V gene: TRBV28
J gene: TRBJ2-3
CDR3 length: 12
clone size: NA
D gene: NA

CDR3 DNA: TGCAGCGCCAGAGCCGGACACCTTGTAGATTCACCCCTCCACTTT
CDR3 protein: CSARAGHLVDSPLHF
V gene: TRBV29-1
J gene: TRBJ1-6
CDR3 length: 15
clone size: NA
D gene: NA

CDR3 DNA: TGTGCCAGCAGGTCACTAGCGGGAGTGGACAATGAGCAGTTCTTC
CDR3 protein: CASRSLAGVDNEQFF
V gene: TRBV6-1
J gene: TRBJ2-1
CDR3 length: 15
clone size: NA
D gene: TRBD2

CDR3 DNA: TGTGCCAGCAGCCAGAGGACAGGGGGCTACGAGCAGTACTTC
CDR3 protein: CASSQRTGGYEQYF
V gene: TRBV14
J gene: TRBJ2-7
CDR3 length: 14
clone size: few
D gene: TRBD1

CDR3 DNA: TGTGCCAGCAGCCGGGGGACAGAGGGCCGCTATGGCTACACCTTC
CDR3 protein: CASSRGTEGRYGYTF
V gene: TRBV7-9
J gene: TRBJ1-2
CDR3 length: 15
clone size: many
D gene: TRBD1

CDR3 DNA: TGTGCCAGCAGTGTATCTTTCGGGACGGGGGGTAACATTCAGTACTTC
CDR3 protein: CASSVSFGTGGNIQYF
V gene: TRBV2
J gene: TRBJ2-4
CDR3 length: 16
clone size: NA
D gene: TRBD2

CDR3 DNA: TGTGCCAGCAGCTTAGGGGGGCAGGGGGCCCACTATGGCTACACCTTC
CDR3 protein: CASSLGGQGAHYGYTF
V gene: TRBV7-2
J gene: TRBJ1-2
CDR3 length: 16
clone size: NA
D gene: TRBD1

CDR3 DNA: TGCAGCGTTGAAGGGGGGGAGCTAGGTGGAAATGAAAAACTGTTTTTT
CDR3 protein: CSVEGGELGGNEKLFF
V gene: TRBV29-1
J gene: TRBJ1-4
CDR3 length: 16
clone size: NA
D gene: NA

CDR3 DNA: TGTGCCAGCAGCCCCCCCTTCCTTTCCTACGAGCAGTACTTC
CDR3 protein: CASSPPFLSYEQYF
V gene: TRBV7-2
J gene: TRBJ2-7
CDR3 length: 14
clone size: few
D gene: NA

CDR3 DNA: TGTGCCAGCAGTTACAGGGGGGGGAGCTCCTACGAGCAGTACTTC
CDR3 protein: CASSYRGGSSYEQYF
V gene: TRBV6-5
J gene: TRBJ2-7
CDR3 length: 15
clone size: NA
D gene: NA

CDR3 DNA: TGCGCCAGCAGCCAAGATCTCGCGCGGGGGGGAGAGACCCAGTACTTC
CDR3 protein: CASSQDLARGGETQYF
V gene: TRBV4-3
J gene: TRBJ2-5
CDR3 length: 16
clone size: many
D gene: TRBD2

CDR3 DNA: TGTGCCAGCAGCTATGGGAGACAGGGGGGATATCATGAGCAGTTCTTC
CDR3 protein: CASSYGRQGGYHEQFF
V gene: TRBV5-4
J gene: TRBJ2-1
CDR3 length: 16
clone size: NA
D gene: TRBD1